The rows below give T cell receptor beta chains drawn from one sample of a study of PD-L1 blockade in urothelial cancer. Generated by immunoSEQ multiplex PCR, the TCRdb table keeps only in-frame clones and is missing some. The sample includes about 88,000 clones, 90% of them seen just once. Here the sequenced sample was PBMCs, taken around atezolizumab (anti-PD-L1) treatment. The origin of the receptors is a man in his 60s with urothelial cancer. The CDR3 runs from the conserved cysteine through the conserved F or W. The D gene is left open where the match is weak. The size field is filled for only some rows; it gives once, few, many or a size class.

J: TRBJ2-1; size: -; D: TRBD2; V: TRBV10-3; CDR3: CAISAGLAGSSYNEQFF; DNA: TGTGCCATCAGCGCCGGACTAGCGGGGAGCTCCTACAATGAGCAGTTCTTC
J: TRBJ1-1; size: -; D: -; V: TRBV7-9; CDR3: CASSLGLDTEAFF; DNA: TGTGCCAGCAGCTTAGGGCTGGACACTGAAGCTTTCTTT
J: TRBJ1-1; size: -; D: TRBD1; V: TRBV7-2; CDR3: CASSLRTGGTEAFF; DNA: TGTGCCAGCAGCCTCCGGACAGGGGGCACTGAAGCTTTCTTT
J: TRBJ2-7; size: -; D: -; V: TRBV5-1; CDR3: CASSLAYGTYEQYF; DNA: TGCGCCAGCAGCTTGGCCTACGGTACCTACGAGCAGTACTTC
J: TRBJ2-3; size: once; D: TRBD2; V: TRBV11-2; CDR3: CASSFSGGLDYF; DNA: TGTGCCAGCAGCTTTAGCGGGGGCCTCGATTATTTT
J: TRBJ2-1; size: -; D: TRBD2; V: TRBV7-8; CDR3: CASSSVAGPSEQFF; DNA: TGTGCCAGCAGCTCCGTAGCGGGACCAAGTGAGCAGTTCTTC
J: TRBJ2-7; size: -; D: TRBD2; V: TRBV29-1; CDR3: CSASGRAGYEQYF; DNA: TGCAGCGCTAGCGGGAGGGCCGGGTACGAGCAGTACTTC
J: TRBJ1-6; size: -; D: -; V: TRBV11-2; CDR3: CASSLGRSPLHF; DNA: TGTGCCAGCAGCTTAGGTCGGTCACCCCTCCACTTT
J: TRBJ1-5; size: -; D: TRBD1; V: TRBV10-3; CDR3: CAISGTGGWRNQPQHF; DNA: TGTGCCATCAGTGGCACAGGGGGGTGGCGAAATCAGCCCCAGCATTTT
J: TRBJ1-1; size: -; D: -; V: TRBV6-5; CDR3: CASSPRLRNTEAFF; DNA: TGTGCCAGCAGTCCGCGTCTCCGGAACACTGAAGCTTTCTTT
J: TRBJ2-5; size: -; D: -; V: TRBV21-1; CDR3: CASSKGSTRTETQYF; DNA: TGTGCCAGCAGCAAAGGATCTACTAGGACCGAGACCCAGTACTTC
J: TRBJ2-2; size: -; D: TRBD1; V: TRBV4-2; CDR3: CASSQNAGGPGELFF; DNA: TGTGCCAGCAGCCAAAACGCAGGGGGCCCCGGGGAGCTGTTTTTT
J: TRBJ2-3; size: once; D: -; V: TRBV11-2; CDR3: CASSTLAGWTDTQYF; DNA: TGTGCCAGCAGCACCCTCGCGGGGTGGACAGATACGCAGTATTTT
J: TRBJ1-4; size: -; D: -; V: TRBV21-1; CDR3: CASSKGQLRGKLFF; DNA: TGTGCCAGCAGCAAAGGGCAGCTAAGAGGGAAACTGTTTTTT
J: TRBJ2-7; size: -; D: TRBD2; V: TRBV9; CDR3: CASSVGAGALRYEQYF; DNA: TGTGCCAGCAGCGTAGGGGCGGGAGCCCTCAGATACGAGCAGTACTTC
J: TRBJ1-2; size: -; D: TRBD1; V: TRBV9; CDR3: CASSPGGAGGYTF; DNA: TGTGCCAGCAGCCCAGGGGGCGCGGGTGGCTACACCTTC
J: TRBJ2-7; size: -; D: -; V: TRBV6-6; CDR3: CASSPNRDEQYF; DNA: TGTGCCAGCAGCCCGAACAGGGACGAGCAGTACTTC
J: TRBJ2-1; size: once; D: -; V: TRBV29-1; CDR3: CSVEKSEVRDNEQFF; DNA: TGCAGCGTTGAAAAGTCGGAGGTGAGGGACAATGAGCAGTTCTTC
J: TRBJ2-5; size: -; D: -; V: TRBV6-6; CDR3: CASSLEGRETQYF; DNA: TGTGCCAGCAGTTTGGAGGGTCGGGAGACCCAGTACTTC
J: TRBJ1-1; size: -; D: -; V: TRBV7-2; CDR3: CASSLVEGGGTEAFF; DNA: TGTGCCAGCAGCTTAGTGGAGGGTGGGGGGACTGAAGCTTTCTTT
J: TRBJ1-1; size: -; D: TRBD1; V: TRBV4-1; CDR3: CASSLGQGRGAEAFF; DNA: TGCGCCAGCAGCCTGGGACAGGGGAGGGGTGCGGAAGCTTTCTTT
J: TRBJ2-7; size: -; D: TRBD2; V: TRBV11-3; CDR3: CASSLTSGSYEQYF; DNA: TGTGCCAGCAGCTTGACTAGCGGGAGCTACGAGCAGTACTTC
J: TRBJ1-1; size: -; D: TRBD1; V: TRBV7-3; CDR3: CASSLTDRGTEAFF; DNA: TGTGCCAGCAGCTTAACAGACAGGGGCACTGAAGCTTTCTTT
J: TRBJ2-7; size: -; D: TRBD1; V: TRBV7-2; CDR3: CASSRTGGFYEQYF; DNA: TGTGCCAGCAGCCGGACAGGGGGCTTCTACGAGCAGTACTTC